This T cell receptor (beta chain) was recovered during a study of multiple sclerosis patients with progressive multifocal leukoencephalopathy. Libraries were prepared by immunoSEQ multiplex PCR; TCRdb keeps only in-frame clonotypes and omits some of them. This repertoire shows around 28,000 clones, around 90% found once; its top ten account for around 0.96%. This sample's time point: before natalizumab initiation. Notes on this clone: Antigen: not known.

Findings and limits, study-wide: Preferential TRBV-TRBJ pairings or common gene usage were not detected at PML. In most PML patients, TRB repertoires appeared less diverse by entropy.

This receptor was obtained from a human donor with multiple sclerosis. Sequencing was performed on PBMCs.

CDR3 residues: CASSERQGASQETQYF. The CDR3 nucleotides read TGTGCCAGCAGCGAACGACAGGGGGCGTCCCAAGAGACCCAGTACTTC. The J gene is TRBJ2-5, the V gene TRBV5-5; 10 bases line up with TRBD1. CDR1 is SGHKS, CDR2 YYEKEE, per germline (reference sequence). The CDR3 is made up of 16 amino acids. V lost 4 bases and J lost 1; bases outside the gene matches: 7. The variable domain in full, with the rest retrieved from reference TRBV5-5 and TRBJ2-5, is DAGVTQSPTHLIKTRGQQVTLRCSPISGHKSVSWYQQVLGQGPQFIFQYYEKEERGRGNFPDRFSARQFPNYSSELNVNALLLGDSALYLCASSERQGASQETQYFGPGTRLLVL.